This section outlines one T cell receptor (beta chain) sequence together with its context. Its antigen is not yet known. No base quality information exists; no much larger clone differs at one position. The sample comes from a study of blood T cells in healthy people across ages (dated by TCRdb to the mid-2010s). The study in broad terms: In model experiments, template switching captured roughly one uniquely barcoded TCR beta cDNA molecule for every two T cells. Donors of different ages were randomly distributed across sequencing lanes to avoid experimental bias. Using deep sequencing normalized with unique cDNA molecular identifiers, the study measured how TCR beta repertoire diversity changes with age. For two donors (one aged 18 to 29 and one aged 80 or older), the study analyzed two additional independent replicas of 1 million unique cDNA reads from the same blood draw. The donors were divided into four age groups: young (average approximately 15 years), middle-aged (under 40), aged (approximately 59) and long-lived (approximately 74). What the work shows at the level of the full study, not this receptor alone: Estimates of total diversity from one million sequenced T cells were regarded as lower bounds and underestimates. The CMV infection status of donors was not known, potentially confounding age-related changes in expanded clonotypes. Observed TCR beta diversity per million T cells fell roughly linearly with age, and a significant reduction was already apparent by age around 36. The percentage of naive T cells measured by flow cytometry correlated strongly with observed TCR beta diversity. Compared with the aged group, the long-lived group had more naive CD4+ T cells, fewer expanded clones and increased TCR diversity, a pattern suggesting age selection. Bulk unsorted PBMC profiling prevented conclusive comparison of naive and antigen-experienced compartments.

The donors were roughly 40 Caucasian individuals from Russia, aged 6 to 90 years, who were systemically healthy. Ten milliliters of peripheral blood were drawn from each donor into EDTA-treated Vacutainer tubes. Ficoll-Paque density-gradient centrifugation was used to isolate PBMCs, with at least 6 million per sample. Trizol reagent was used to extract total RNA from PBMCs, with at least 6 micrograms per sample. For every donor, flow cytometry on a PBMC aliquot measured the percentage of naive CD45RAhigh/CD27high T cells. Libraries were constructed by 5' RACE. The sequencer was an Illumina HiSeq 2500. A second PCR of roughly 7 to 11 cycles was performed with a sample-barcoded 5' primer and a J-beta primer mix. A unique molecular identifier was introduced onto each TCR beta cDNA molecule by a template-switch 5' adaptor carrying 12 random nucleotides. Each sample yielded at least 2.5 million CDR3-containing paired-end reads. First-strand cDNA was synthesized from all RNA with the Mint cDNA synthesis kit, primed by a TRBC-specific oligonucleotide. After uracil-DNA glycosylase treatment, a first 18-cycle PCR used universal primers M1SS and BC2_uni_R on all cDNA. Regarding the original processing steps: Each sample was normalized by randomly selecting 1 million high-quality reads, each carrying a distinct molecular identifier. Instead of being binned into consensus sequences, reads that shared molecular identifiers were thrown out. MiTCR, set to a Q25 quality threshold and the strictest error-elimination algorithm, was used for CDR3 identification, clonotype clustering and error correction. A nonparametric unseen species model using Euler transformation provided a lower-bound estimate of total TCR beta diversity. TCRdb's own reprocessing of the public reads used fastp at Q25 and MiXCR and kept productive beta chains. Identical CDR3 protein sequences are pooled into one entry, listed with their most common genes and DNA. The V and J calls here are based on TCRdb, not the publication. This sample is represented by some 700,000 distinct CDR3 sequences; around a fifth of them were singletons. Approximately 20% of the sample comes from the top ten.

The sequenced material came from blood. The TCR comes from a man aged 65-85 years in good health.

The nucleotide sequence is given as TGCGCCAGCAGCTTGGCCTCAAATTTGATGGAGCAGTTCTTC. Its protein reads: CASSLASNLMEQFF. This chain joins TRBV5-1 to TRBJ2-5; the D gene identity is not certain. Matching the DNA end better, TRBJ2-1 makes the J call doubtful. CDR1 SGHRS and CDR2 YFSETQ are derived from the germline V gene. Including the terminal cysteine and phenylalanine, the CDR3 comprises 14 residues. Just the 42-base CDR3 DNA is kept, in frame starting at base 1.